The sample holds many counts of the clone carrying this TCR beta chain. Its target is not known. The data belong to a study of post-analysis software for immune sequencing data. Across the study: The disease courses spanned relapsing-remitting, secondary progressive and progressive-relapsing forms of multiple sclerosis. General study findings and limits: In multiple sclerosis, normalized Chao1 diversity was significantly below that of controls. In patients, five TRBV segments were more frequent than in controls, with TRBV5-6, TRBV5-1 and TRBV20-1 among them.

In germline, CDR1 is MNHNY, CDR2 SVGAGI (reference sequence). The CDR3 runs 13 residues. Deletions cut 6 bases from V and 3 bases from J, with 12 bases between. TCR beta cDNA libraries had unique molecular identifiers. Each sample of roughly 1 to 11 million input T cells yielded 500,000 or so cDNA molecules, so each molecule approximated one T cell. From the PCR reads, TCRdb called clonotypes with MiXCR, one entry per CDR3 protein. The table shows approximately 160,000 distinct CDR3 sequences, with about 29% occurring only once. Specimen: blood. This receptor was obtained from a girl aged 5 to 17 with multiple sclerosis. The gene calls are TRBV6-6 and TRBJ2-7, with D possibly TRBD2 on 6 matching bases. The CDR3 DNA is TGTGCCAGCAGCCAACTAGCTGGCTACGAGCAGTACTTC. Translating gives CASSQLAGYEQYF.